The clone carrying this TCR beta chain was observed a handful of times. Clones were sequenced by immunoSEQ multiplex PCR, and TCRdb holds only the in-frame ones, with some missing. This table holds under 200,000 clones, roughly 91% found once. These data come from a study of blood T cell repertoires in COVID-19. Study-level background: Samples representing acute and convalescent COVID-19 were sourced from the United States, Italy and Spain. Nucleic acid was either cDNA or gDNA, and it came from T cells, B-cell-depleted T cells, or PBMCs.

V was clipped by 6 bases and J by 4 bases, with 13 bases between them. Germline V gene lookup returns CDR1 MDHEN and CDR2 SYDVKM. The CDR3 is 13 residues long. The chain employs TRBV28 and TRBJ2-7, with D possibly being TRBD2 (5 bases). Sequencing was carried out using peripheral blood. The clonotype originates from a man aged 35 to 55 with active or convalescent COVID-19. CDR3 nucleotides: TGTGCCAGCAGCCTAGTGAGCGGTTACGAGCAGTACTTC. It encodes CASSLVSGYEQYF.